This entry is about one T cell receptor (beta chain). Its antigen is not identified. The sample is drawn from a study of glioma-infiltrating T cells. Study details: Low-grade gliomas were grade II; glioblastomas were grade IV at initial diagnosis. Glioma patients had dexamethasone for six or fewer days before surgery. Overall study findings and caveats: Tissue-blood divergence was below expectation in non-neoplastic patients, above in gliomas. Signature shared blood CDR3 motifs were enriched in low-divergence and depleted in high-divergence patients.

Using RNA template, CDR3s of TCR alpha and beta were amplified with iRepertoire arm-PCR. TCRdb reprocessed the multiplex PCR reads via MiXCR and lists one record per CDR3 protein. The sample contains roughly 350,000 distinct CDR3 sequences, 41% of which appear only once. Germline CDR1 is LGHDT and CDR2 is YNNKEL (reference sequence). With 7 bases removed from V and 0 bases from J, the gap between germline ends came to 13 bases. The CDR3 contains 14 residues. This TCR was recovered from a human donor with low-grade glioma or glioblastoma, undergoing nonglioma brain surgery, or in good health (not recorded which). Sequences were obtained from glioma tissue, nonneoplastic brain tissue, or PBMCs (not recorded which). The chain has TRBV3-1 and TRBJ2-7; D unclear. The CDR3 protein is CASTLVLGSYEQYF. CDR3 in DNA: TGTGCCAGCACCCTCGTACTGGGCTCCTACGAGCAGTACTTC.